What follows describes a single TCR beta chain. The same CDR3 also results from other DNA sequences found in this sample. This sample was included in a study of blood T cell repertoires in COVID-19. The authors' processing: Amplification from reference gene primers served as the basis for estimated nucleated cell counts. The protocol was immunoSEQ multiplex PCR, while the TCRdb copy is restricted to in-frame clones and leaves out a portion. That table is the source of V, J and clone size, and D and trimming were worked out from the DNA. The data show over 300,000 clones, approximately 87% seen once. The germline V gene has CDR1 MGHRA and CDR2 YSYEKL. This CDR3 region has 13 residues. Trimming took 1 base from V and 5 from J, leaving 8 bases between them. Clinical history reported by participants formed the basis on which cohorts were assigned.

The clonotype comes from a woman aged 25 to 39 with acute COVID-19. V usage is TRBV4-1 and J usage is TRBJ1-2, with D possibly being TRBD1 (6 bases). The sample was PBMCs or T cells enriched from blood (not recorded which). The CDR3 loop reads CASSQGQGYGYTF. The CDR3 coding sequence is TGCGCCAGCAGCCAAGGGCAGGGGTATGGCTACACCTTC.